One sample yielded the 5 T cell receptor beta chains listed below, sequenced in a study of vaccination effects on CD4 cells after COVID-19. Sequencing was performed with immunoSEQ multiplex PCR; in TCRdb, only in-frame clones are kept and a portion is missing. The sample shows some 31,000 clones, 60% to 75% of them seen only once. These receptors have no identified antigens. With the ViraFEST assay, the study expanded antigen-specific CD4+ T cells using viral peptide pools, then sequenced them. Following an approximately 9-day culture, CD4+ T cells were purified. Prior SARS-CoV-2 infection was absent in the vaccine recipients, as shown by negative nucleocapsid antibodies. The sample consisted of CD4+ T cells from PBMCs cultured with HCoV-OC43 spike peptides, taken before COVID-19 vaccination. As for subset: HCoV-OC43 spike overlapping peptide pool stimulation. The receptors here all came from a human donor who received a COVID-19 vaccine.

For the CDR3, the DNA is TGTGCCAGCAGCTTCGACAGGGGGTGGAAGACTGAAGCTTTCTTT. This sequence encodes CASSFDRGWKTEAFF. The chain uses TRBV5-4 and TRBJ1-1, with 9 bases matching TRBD1. Germline CDR1 SGHNT, CDR2 YYREEE (reference sequence). This CDR3 region has 15 residues. Germline trimming cut 2 bases from V and 5 bases from J; bases unmatched to any gene: 7.

V is TRBV30 and J is TRBJ2-3; D is ambiguous. V was trimmed by 4 bases and J by 1 base, leaving 9 bases between them. CDR1 is GTSNPN, CDR2 SVGIG, per germline (reference sequence). This CDR3 region has 13 residues. DNA for the CDR3: TGTGCCTGGACTAGGGCTGGCACAGATACGCAGTATTTT. Translated, it gives CAWTRAGTDTQYF.

This clone showed up just a few times. The chain links TRBV4-1 to TRBJ2-7; D tentatively fits TRBD1 or TRBD2 (5 bases each). CDR1 and CDR2 (germline): MGHRA, YSYEKL. V lost 4 bases and J 7 bases, leaving 17 bases between the germline ends. The CDR3 covers 14 residues. The CDR3 bases are TGCGCCAGCAGCCGCCGGGACCAAGGGCGGGAGCAGTACTTC. It specifies CASSRRDQGREQYF.

The V and J genes are TRBV7-3 and TRBJ2-1; TRBD2 aligns across 7 bases. V was clipped by 5 bases and J by 6 bases; unmatched bases: 4. CDR3 length: 13 residues. CDR1 and CDR2 from the germline V gene are SGHTA and FQGTGA. CDR3 protein: CASSPGLVNEQFF. CDR3 nucleotide sequence: TGTGCCAGCAGCCCAGGACTAGTCAATGAGCAGTTCTTC.

The chain couples TRBV3-1 (or the pseudogene TRBV3-2) to TRBJ1-2, with 9 bases identical to TRBD1. This CDR3 is 15 amino acids long. Germline CDR1 reads LGHDT; CDR2 reads YNNKEL (reference sequence). J gave up 4 bases and V 4 bases, and 7 bases lay outside the gene matches. In DNA form, the CDR3 reads TGTGCCAGCAGCCCGCGTCCGACAGGGGGCTATGGCTACACCTTC. Residues: CASSPRPTGGYGYTF.